The next 16 T cell receptor beta chains were all read from a single sample in a study of blood T cells in healthy people across ages. Alongside a J-beta primer mix, a sample-barcoded 5' primer served in a second PCR lasting about 6 to 12 cycles. One entry per CDR3 protein, called by TCRdb with MiXCR from the 5' RACE reads. Among 780,000 or so distinct CDR3 sequences, roughly 56% were seen once, and the ten largest hold under 30%. The sequenced sample consisted of blood. Source of these receptors: a man between 40 and 49 years old in good health.

Regarding this clonotype: The junction shows a germline mismatch at one end, possibly a read error. This chain connects TRBV7-2 to TRBJ2-4; possible D gene TRBD2, 8 bases. There are 17 residues in the CDR3. Looked up from germline, CDR1 is SGHTA and CDR2 is FQGNSA. CDR3 sequence (DNA): TGTGCCAGTAGCTTAGCGGGACAGCCTATTGCCAAAAACATTCAGTACTTC. Amino acids: CASSLAGQPIAKNIQYF.

Turning to this clonotype: Its ends do not fully match the called genes, so a read error is possible. This chain joins TRBV27 and TRBJ1-2, with 7 bases fitting TRBD1. The CDR3 totals 16 residues. In germline, CDR1 is MNHEY, CDR2 SMNVEV (reference sequence). CDR3 sequence: CASSLKGGATNYSYTF. The CDR3 DNA is TGTGCCAGCAGTTTAAAAGGGGGCGCGACTAACTATAGCTACACCTTC.

This sequence joins TRBV5-1 and TRBJ2-7; 7 bases are shared with TRBD1. The junction had 10 bases not matched to a gene; V was cut back by 5 bases and J by 2 bases. Germline-derived CDR1 and CDR2 are SGHRS and YFSETQ. The CDR3 consists of 15 residues. In nucleotides, the CDR3 is TGCGCCAGCAGTTCAGTACAGGGGAACCCCTACGAGCAGTACTTC. This sequence encodes CASSSVQGNPYEQYF.

The chain joins TRBV29-1 to TRBJ2-1, with TRBD1 matching 11 bases. TRBJ2-7 matches the DNA end more closely, so the J call is doubtful. This CDR3 contains 14 residues. In germline, CDR1 is SQVTM, CDR2 ANQGSEA. The CDR3, as DNA: TGCAGCGTCCGACCGGGACAGGGGGTTAATGAGCAGTACTTC. Translated: CSVRPGQGVNEQYF.

This chain links TRBV4-1 with TRBJ2-5; D is unclear. Per germline, CDR1 MGHRA and CDR2 YSYEKL. The CDR3 contains 15 residues. Trimming removed 3 bases at V and 5 bases at J, with 16 bases between. The CDR3 DNA follows: TGCGCCAGCAGCCAGTTTCTGGGCCTTTGGGAGACCCAGTACTTC. Encoded protein: CASSQFLGLWETQYF.

This clonotype was detected only once. V gene TRBV2 combines with J gene TRBJ2-7; 8 bases match TRBD1. The length of the CDR3 is 15 residues. Germline loops: CDR1 SNHLY, CDR2 FYNNEI. V was pared by 6 bases and J by 1 base, with 8 bases of the junction left unmatched. CDR3: CASRETRQGSYEQYF. The CDR3, as DNA: TGTGCCAGCAGGGAAACCAGACAGGGGTCCTACGAGCAGTACTTC.

The chain links TRBV5-1 to TRBJ2-5; 12 bases line up with TRBD2. The V gene's germline CDR1 is SGHRS and CDR2 YFSETQ. The CDR3 is 14 residues long. Unmatched junction bases numbered 3, after V lost 4 bases and J lost 5 bases. The CDR3 DNA reads as TGCGCCAGCAGCCGGACTAGCGGGGTGGAGACCCAGTACTTC. This codes for CASSRTSGVETQYF.

The J gene is TRBJ1-1, the V gene TRBV24-1, with D perhaps matching TRBD1 (5 bases). This CDR3 is built from 14 residues. The germline V gene encodes CDR1 KGHDR and CDR2 SFDVKD. V lost 5 bases to trimming and J lost 5 bases, with 14 bases between them. Here the CDR3 DNA reads TGTGCCACCAGTGGACCAGGGACGGGGACTGAAGCTTTCTTT. It yields the protein CATSGPGTGTEAFF.

The rearrangement joins TRBV4-1 to TRBJ2-7, with a tentative D call TRBD1 (9 bases). CDR1 MGHRA and CDR2 YSYEKL come from the germline V gene. The CDR3 spans 17 residues. Trimming removed 1 base at V and 6 bases at J, with 22 bases between. The CDR3 region has the DNA TGCGCCAGCAGCCAAGTTCGTAGCGGGACAGGGTGGAGCGAGCAGTACTTC. Residues: CASSQVRSGTGWSEQYF.

A few counts support this clonotype. The J gene is TRBJ1-2, the V gene TRBV4-1; D ambiguous. Germline V gene lookup returns CDR1 MGHRA and CDR2 YSYEKL. V lost 0 bases, J lost 3 bases, and 8 bases lay in between. The CDR3 sequence is 14 residues long. In DNA form, the CDR3 reads TGCGCCAGCAGCCAAGAGGCCGGGCACTATGGCTACACCTTC. This encodes CASSQEAGHYGYTF.

The chain carries TRBV5-1 and TRBJ2-3, with D possibly being TRBD1 (7 bases). The ends were cut back, 4 bases at V and 3 bases at J, with 15 bases in the middle. Germline-derived CDR1 and CDR2 are SGHRS and YFSETQ. CDR3 length: 15 residues. This CDR3 is CASSLPQGGTDTQYF. The DNA of the CDR3 is TGCGCCAGCAGCCTCCCCCAGGGGGGTACAGATACGCAGTATTTT.

This rearrangement joins TRBV6-2 or TRBV6-3 to TRBJ2-1; TRBD2 is a possible D gene (5 bases). V lost 6 bases, J lost 7 bases, and 10 bases lay in between. Per germline, CDR1 MNHEY and CDR2 SVGEGT. This CDR3 has 12 residues. The CDR3 region has the DNA TGTGCCAGCAGCATAGAGGGAAATGAGCAGTTCTTC. Its translation: CASSIEGNEQFF.

This rearrangement joins TRBV29-1 to TRBJ2-7; 9 bases fit TRBD2. J lost 4 bases, V lost 0 bases, and 4 bases had no gene match. Germline-derived CDR1 and CDR2 are SQVTM and ANQGSEA. The CDR3 covers 14 residues. The chain's CDR3 is CSVEETSGTYEQYF. The CDR3 DNA reads as TGCAGCGTTGAAGAGACTAGCGGAACGTACGAGCAGTACTTC.

This clonotype was found a few times. The rearrangement uses TRBV7-6 and TRBJ2-7; tentatively, D is TRBD2 (5 bases). Trimming removed 5 bases at V and 2 bases at J, with 13 bases between. CDR1 and CDR2 (germline): SGHVS, FNYEAQ. The length of the CDR3 is 14 residues. This CDR3 is CASSTRTQTYEQYF. CDR3 coding DNA: TGTGCCAGCAGCACTCGGACTCAAACCTACGAGCAGTACTTC.

This clonotype has just a few counts. This chain joins TRBV4-3 and TRBJ2-1; TRBD2 matches at 9 bases. Germline lookup yields CDR1 LGHNA and CDR2 YSLEER. The CDR3 contains 18 residues. The trim removed 0 bases at V and 7 bases at J, leaving 13 bases unmatched. The CDR3: CASSQELRSLAGRNEQFF. The DNA of the CDR3 is TGCGCCAGCAGCCAAGAATTACGGAGTCTAGCGGGACGAAATGAGCAGTTCTTC.

J is TRBJ2-5 and V is TRBV28, with a possible D match to TRBD2 (6 bases). Trimming pared 9 bases from V and 4 bases from J, leaving 21 bases between. The CDR3 covers 15 residues. In germline, CDR1 is MDHEN, CDR2 SYDVKM. This chain's CDR3 is CASSGRVSGRETQYF. DNA for the CDR3: TGTGCCAGTAGCGGAAGGGTTTCTGGACGAGAGACCCAGTACTTC.